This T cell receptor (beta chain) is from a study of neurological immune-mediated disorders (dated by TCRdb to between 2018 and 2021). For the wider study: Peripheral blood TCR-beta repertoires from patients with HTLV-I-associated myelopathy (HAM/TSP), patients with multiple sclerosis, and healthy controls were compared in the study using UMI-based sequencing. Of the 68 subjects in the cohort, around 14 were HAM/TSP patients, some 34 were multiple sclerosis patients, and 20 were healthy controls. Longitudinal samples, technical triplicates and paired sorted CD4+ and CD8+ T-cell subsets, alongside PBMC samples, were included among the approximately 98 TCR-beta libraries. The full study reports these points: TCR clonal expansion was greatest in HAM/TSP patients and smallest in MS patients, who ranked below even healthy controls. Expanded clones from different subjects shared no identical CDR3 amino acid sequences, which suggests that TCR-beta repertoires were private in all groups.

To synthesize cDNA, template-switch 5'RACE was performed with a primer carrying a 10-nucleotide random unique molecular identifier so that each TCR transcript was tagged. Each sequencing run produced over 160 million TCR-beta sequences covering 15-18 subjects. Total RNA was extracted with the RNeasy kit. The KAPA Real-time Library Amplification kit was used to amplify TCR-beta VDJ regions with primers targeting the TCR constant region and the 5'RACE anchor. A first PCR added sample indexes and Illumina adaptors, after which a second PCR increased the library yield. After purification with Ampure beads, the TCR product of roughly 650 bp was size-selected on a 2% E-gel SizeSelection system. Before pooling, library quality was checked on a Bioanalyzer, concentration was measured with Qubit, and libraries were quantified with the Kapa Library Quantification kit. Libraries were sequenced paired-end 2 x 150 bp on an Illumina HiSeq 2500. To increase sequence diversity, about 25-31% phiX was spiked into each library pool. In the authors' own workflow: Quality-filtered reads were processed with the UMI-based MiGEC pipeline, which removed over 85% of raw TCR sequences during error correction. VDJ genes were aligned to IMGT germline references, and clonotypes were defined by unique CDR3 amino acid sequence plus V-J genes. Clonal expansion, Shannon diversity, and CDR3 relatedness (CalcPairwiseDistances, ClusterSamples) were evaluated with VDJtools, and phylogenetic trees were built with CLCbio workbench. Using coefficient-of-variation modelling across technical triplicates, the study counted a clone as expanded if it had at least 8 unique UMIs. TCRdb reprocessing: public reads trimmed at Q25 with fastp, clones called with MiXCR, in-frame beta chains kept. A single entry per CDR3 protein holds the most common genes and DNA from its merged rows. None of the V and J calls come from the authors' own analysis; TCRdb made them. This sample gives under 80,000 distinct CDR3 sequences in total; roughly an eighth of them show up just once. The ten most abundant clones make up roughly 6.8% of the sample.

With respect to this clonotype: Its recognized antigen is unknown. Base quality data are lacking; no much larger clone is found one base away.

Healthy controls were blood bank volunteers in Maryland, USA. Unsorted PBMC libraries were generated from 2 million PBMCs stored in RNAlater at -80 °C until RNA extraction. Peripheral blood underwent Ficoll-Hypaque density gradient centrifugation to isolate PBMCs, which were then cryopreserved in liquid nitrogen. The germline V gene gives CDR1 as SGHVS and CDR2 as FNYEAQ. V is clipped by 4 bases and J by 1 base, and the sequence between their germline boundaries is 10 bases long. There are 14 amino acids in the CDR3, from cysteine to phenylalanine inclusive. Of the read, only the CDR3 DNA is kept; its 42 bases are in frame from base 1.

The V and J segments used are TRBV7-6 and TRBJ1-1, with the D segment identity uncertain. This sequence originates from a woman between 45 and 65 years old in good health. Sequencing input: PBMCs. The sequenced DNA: TGTGCCAGCAGCTCCTGGGCCTCGAACACTGAAGCTTTCTTT. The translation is CASSSWASNTEAFF.